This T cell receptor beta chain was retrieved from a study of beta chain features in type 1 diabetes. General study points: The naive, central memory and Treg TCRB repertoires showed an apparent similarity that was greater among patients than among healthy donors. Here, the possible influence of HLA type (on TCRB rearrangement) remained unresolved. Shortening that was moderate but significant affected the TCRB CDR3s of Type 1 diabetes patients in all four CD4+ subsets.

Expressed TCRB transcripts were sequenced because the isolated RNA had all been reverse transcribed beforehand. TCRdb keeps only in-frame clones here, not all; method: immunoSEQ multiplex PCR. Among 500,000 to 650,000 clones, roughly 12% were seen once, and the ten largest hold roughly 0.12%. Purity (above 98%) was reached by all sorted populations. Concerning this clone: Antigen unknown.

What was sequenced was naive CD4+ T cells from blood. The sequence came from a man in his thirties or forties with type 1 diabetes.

The CDR3 loop reads CASSIQGQGRGKYF. In DNA form, the CDR3 reads TGTGCCAGTAGTATCCAAGGACAGGGAAGGGGGAAGTACTTC. The gene calls are TRBV19 and TRBJ2-7; 8 nucleotides agree with TRBD1. The CDR3 consists of 14 residues. V lost 3 bases, J lost 11 bases, and 12 bases stayed unmatched. Germline V gives CDR1 LNHDA, CDR2 SQIVND (reference sequence).